The 23 T cell receptor beta chains in this list originate from one sample, sequenced in a study of beta chain features in type 1 diabetes. Study results and caveats: TCRB CDR3s from Type 1 diabetes patients were moderately but significantly shorter in all four CD4+ subsets.

These receptors have no known antigen. cDNA synthesis used the whole RNA isolate, giving expressed TCRB sequences. Data came from immunoSEQ multiplex PCR; TCRdb stores just in-frame clones and leaves some out. This sample has 680,000 or so clones, with around 15% found just once. The sequenced sample consisted of naive CD4+ T cells from blood. Source of these receptors: a man aged 18-30 years with type 1 diabetes.

The chain uses TRBV5-4 and TRBJ1-4, with 10 bases identical to TRBD1. V was pared by 2 bases and J by 3 bases, with 7 bases of the junction left unmatched. The CDR3 totals 17 residues. Germline CDR1 is SGHNT and CDR2 is YYREEE (reference sequence). DNA of the CDR3: TGTGCCAGCAGCTTAGGACAGGGGGGATCAGCTAATGAAAAACTGTTTTTT. Protein: CASSLGQGGSANEKLFF.

The V gene is TRBV29-1, the J gene TRBJ1-4; 11 bases agree with TRBD1. Trimming at V came to 4 bases and at J to 8 bases, leaving 9 bases not matched to a gene. Germline loops: CDR1 SQVTM, CDR2 ANQGSEA. The CDR3 contains 15 residues. The DNA for the CDR3 is TGCAGCGTTGTGGGGACGGACAGGGGGCTCGAAAAACTGTTTTTT. Translating it yields CSVVGTDRGLEKLFF.

The V and J genes are TRBV27 and TRBJ2-3, with D uncertain. The CDR3 sequence is 15 residues long. V lost 3 bases and J 2 bases, leaving 12 bases between the germline ends. Germline values: CDR1 MNHEY, CDR2 SMNVEV (reference sequence). The CDR3 DNA reads as TGTGCCAGCAGTTTCAAAGGGCTAATCACAGATACGCAGTATTTT. The encoded protein is CASSFKGLITDTQYF.

V usage is TRBV15 and J usage is TRBJ1-4, with a weak D call TRBD1 (6 bases). This CDR3 comprises 16 residues. Germline V lookup: CDR1 LNHNV, CDR2 YYDKDF (reference sequence). V shed 0 bases and J shed 4 bases, with 12 bases lying between them. CDR3 protein: CATSRDSGGYNEKLFF. CDR3 nucleotides: TGTGCCACCAGCAGAGATTCCGGGGGCTATAATGAAAAACTGTTTTTT.

This clone was counted only a few times. The rearrangement uses TRBV27 and TRBJ2-7, with D uncertain. CDR3 length: 12 amino acids. Trimming cost V 4 bases and J 5 bases, with 9 bases left between them. The germline V gene encodes CDR1 MNHEY and CDR2 SMNVEV (reference sequence). CDR3 DNA: TGTGCCAGCAGTTCCCCGCCGAACGAGCAGTACTTC. Its translation: CASSSPPNEQYF.

This chain uses TRBV10-1 with TRBJ2-3, with 8 bases matching TRBD2. Trimming removed 7 bases from V and 0 bases from J; junction bases left unmatched: 12. CDR1 and CDR2 (germline): WNHNN, SYGVQD (reference sequence). The CDR3 loop spans 17 amino acids. This chain's CDR3 is CASNRGTTSGSTDTQYF. The CDR3 DNA reads TGCGCCAGCAATCGGGGGACAACTAGCGGTAGCACAGATACGCAGTATTTT.

V gene TRBV29-1 combines with J gene TRBJ2-3; D is perhaps TRBD1 (6 bases). CDR1 is SQVTM and CDR2 is ANQGSEA in the germline V gene. V lost 7 bases to trimming and J lost 4 bases, with 15 bases between them. This CDR3 is 13 amino acids long. As DNA, the CDR3 is TGCAGCGGTACCAGGGGTCTTCCAGATACGCAGTATTTT. The encoded protein is CSGTRGLPDTQYF.

In nucleotides, the CDR3 is TGTGCCAGCAGGGCGGGAGGGGGACAAGAGACCCAGTACTTC. Its translation is CASRAGGGQETQYF. The V gene is TRBV6-6, the J gene TRBJ2-5, with 9 bases that match TRBD2. Germline CDR1 and CDR2: MNHNY and SVGAGI (reference sequence). V gave up 6 bases and J gave up 2 bases; unmatched junction bases: 4. The CDR3 is made up of 14 amino acids.

The chain combines TRBV20-1 with TRBJ1-5; D gene unclear. V was clipped by 6 bases and J by 4 bases, with 7 bases between them. The CDR3 is 11 residues long. Germline-derived CDR1 and CDR2 are DFQATT and SNEGSKA (reference sequence). The chain's CDR3 is CSAGPNQPQHF. In nucleotides, the CDR3 is TGCAGTGCCGGCCCGAATCAGCCCCAGCATTTT.

The V and J genes are TRBV5-6 and TRBJ2-4; 10 nucleotides line up with TRBD1. The J segment lost 3 bases and the V segment lost 3 bases, leaving 12 bases of the junction unmatched. Germline V gene data show CDR1 as SGHDT and CDR2 as YYEEEE. The CDR3 is 18 amino acids. Here the CDR3 DNA reads TGTGCCAGCAGCTCCTTCTGGGACAGGGGTCAGGGCAAAAACATTCAGTACTTC. This sequence encodes CASSSFWDRGQGKNIQYF.

This clone has only a few counts. The chain joins TRBV9 to TRBJ2-3; D ambiguous. This CDR3 is built from 14 residues. The V and J ends lost 0 bases and 3 bases respectively, with 8 bases between them. Germline V lookup: CDR1 SGDLS, CDR2 YYNGEE. The DNA of the CDR3 is TGTGCCAGCAGCGTAGCTTGGGCTACAGATACGCAGTATTTT. It yields the protein CASSVAWATDTQYF.

The chain recombines TRBV29-1 with TRBJ1-1, with D possibly being TRBD1 (6 bases). Trimming removed 1 base from V and 5 bases from J, with 17 bases in between. This CDR3 comprises 15 residues. CDR1 SQVTM and CDR2 ANQGSEA come from the germline V gene. Here the CDR3 reads CSVEGFEGVETEAFF. CDR3 sequence (DNA): TGCAGCGTTGAAGGTTTTGAGGGGGTTGAGACTGAAGCTTTCTTT.

V gene TRBV27 combines with J gene TRBJ2-7; D ambiguous. The V end was cut by 2 bases, the J end by 1 base, with 6 bases between. The germline V gene encodes CDR1 MNHEY and CDR2 SMNVEV (reference sequence). The CDR3 totals 13 residues. The CDR3 region has the DNA TGTGCCAGCAGTTTAGACCCATCCTACGAGCAGTACTTC. Residues: CASSLDPSYEQYF.

The chain is built from TRBV14 and TRBJ2-5; D remains ambiguous. Trimming took off 0 bases at V and 7 bases at J, with 6 bases between the two ends. Germline V gene sequence: CDR1 SGHDN, CDR2 FVKESK. There are 12 residues in the CDR3. CDR3 loop: CASSQDRVTQYF. For the CDR3, the DNA is TGTGCCAGCAGCCAAGATAGAGTGACCCAGTACTTC.

This chain joins TRBV25-1 and TRBJ2-7; D is perhaps TRBD1 (6 bases). The V and J ends lost 1 base and 3 bases respectively, with 16 bases between them. The CDR3 length is 16 residues. Per the germline V gene, CDR1 is MGHDK and CDR2 is SYGVNS. The CDR3 is CASSEWDPGHRYEQYF. In DNA, the CDR3 is TGTGCCAGCAGTGAATGGGACCCGGGACATCGCTACGAGCAGTACTTC.

This clone was observed a handful of times. The J gene is TRBJ2-2, the V gene TRBV5-1; D unclear. V lost 0 bases and J 3 bases, leaving 9 bases between the germline ends. The CDR3 covers 15 residues. CDR1 and CDR2 from the germline V gene are SGHRS and YFSETQ. The DNA of the CDR3 is TGCGCCAGCAGCTTGGGGGTGGCCGACACCGGGGAGCTGTTTTTT. Its protein product is CASSLGVADTGELFF.

The rearrangement links TRBV28 to TRBJ2-7; D is uncertain. The CDR3 totals 14 residues. The V gene lost 6 bases and the J gene lost 3 bases, with 15 bases spanning the gap. The germline V gene encodes CDR1 MDHEN and CDR2 SYDVKM. The chain's CDR3 is CASSVALGIYEQYF. CDR3 DNA sequence: TGTGCCAGCAGCGTGGCGCTAGGGATCTACGAGCAGTACTTC.

This chain connects TRBV7-9 to TRBJ2-1, with TRBD1 as a possible D gene (6 bases). This CDR3 is 14 amino acids long. Trimming pared 2 bases from V and 2 bases from J, leaving 7 bases between. From germline, CDR1 is SEHNR and CDR2 FQNEAQ (reference sequence). This CDR3 reads CASSLQGTYNEQFF. The CDR3 coding sequence is TGTGCCAGCAGCTTACAGGGGACCTACAATGAGCAGTTCTTC.

The table lists this clone with a few counts. The chain couples TRBV7-9 to TRBJ1-6; no clear D gene. The CDR3 is made up of 15 amino acids. Per the germline V gene, CDR1 is SEHNR and CDR2 is FQNEAQ (reference sequence). V was clipped by 1 base and J by 5 bases, with 9 bases between them. CDR3 in amino acids: CASSLGSWDNSPLHF. The CDR3 nucleotides read TGTGCCAGCAGCTTAGGGTCATGGGATAATTCACCCCTCCACTTT.

Details on this clone: The sample carries other DNA sequences with the same CDR3. This rearrangement joins TRBV5-1 to TRBJ1-5; D is uncertain. The V and J ends lost 4 bases and 2 bases respectively, with 10 bases between them. Germline V gene lookup returns CDR1 SGHRS and CDR2 YFSETQ. CDR3 length equals 14 residues. The chain's CDR3 is CASSLDIGNQPQHF. The CDR3 DNA follows: TGCGCCAGCAGCCTCGACATAGGCAATCAGCCCCAGCATTTT.

This clone was seen more than once but under ten times. The J gene is TRBJ2-7, the V gene TRBV5-1; TRBD1 might be the D (6 bases). The germline V gene encodes CDR1 SGHRS and CDR2 YFSETQ. CDR3 length: 15 amino acids. V lost 5 bases and J 3 bases, leaving 18 bases between the germline ends. In DNA, the CDR3 is TGCGCCAGCAGTCCTTCGGCAGGGGTTATCTACGAGCAGTACTTC. This codes for CASSPSAGVIYEQYF.

This clone was observed a few times. The rearrangement joins TRBV5-6 to TRBJ2-3, with D unclear. This CDR3 region has 13 residues. Trimming removed 6 bases at V and 6 bases at J, with 14 bases between. Per the germline V gene, CDR1 is SGHDT and CDR2 is YYEEEE. CDR3 loop: CASTPAALDTQYF. CDR3 sequence (DNA): TGTGCCAGCACCCCGGCGGCGTTGGATACGCAGTATTTT.

This clone was seen a handful of times. This chain links TRBV6-5 with TRBJ1-6, with TRBD1 matching 8 bases. Trimming at V came to 7 bases and at J to 10 bases, leaving 6 bases not matched to a gene. Germline V gene data show CDR1 as MNHEY and CDR2 as SVGAGI. CDR3 length equals 13 residues. Here the CDR3 reads CASTLTGVSPLHF. Written as DNA, the CDR3 is TGTGCCAGCACCCTGACAGGGGTCTCACCCCTCCACTTT.